Listed below are T cell receptor beta chains from one sample, sequenced in a study of T cells after yellow fever vaccination. TCRdb itself ran the 5' RACE reads through MiXCR, one entry per CDR3 protein. This table has about 580,000 distinct CDR3 sequences, around 16% appearing once. Sequencing was performed on PBMCs, taken about 5 days after the first yellow fever vaccination. The receptor source for this set is a man aged 18 to 30 who received the YFV17D yellow fever vaccine. CDR3s leave out the opening cysteine and the closing phenylalanine or tryptophan. A clone size is listed for some rows: how often the clone was seen (once, few, many), or a class if it is expanded.

>few|TRBV7-7
ASSFSTAGELF
>.|TRBV5-1
ASSLGGGAGYNEQF
>.|TRBV9
ASSVGAGGGQETQY
>many|TRBV20-1
SARQRVAGGRYNEQF
>few|TRBV20-1
SARVSGRGDTQY
>many|TRBV7-9
ASSGSGELF
>many|TRBV4-1
ASSQIVQGVPEAF
>.|TRBV12-3/TRBV12-4
ASRQGNEETQY
>.|TRBV7-2
ASCPGRDTQY
>.|TRBV7-2
ASSSTTYNEQF
>.|TRBV7-9
ASSLSPGTESTGELF
>few|TRBV12-3/TRBV12-4
ASSLPLPPNYGYT
>few|TRBV3-1
ASSQGASTNSPLH
>.|TRBV11-2
ASSIRTETYEQY
>.|TRBV10-3
AISRGEKLF
>many|TRBV12-3/TRBV12-4
AGGGAGNTIY
>.|TRBV7-9
ASSLTPPGWELF
>.|TRBV9
ASSDVAEVQY
>.|TRBV4-1
ASSQGQENEKLF
>.|TRBV7-9
ASIAGNSYNEQF
>many|TRBV5-1
ASSLGDGPTDTQY
>few|TRBV9
ASSVLDNQPQH
>many|TRBV12-3/TRBV12-4
ASRGRGAKLDTQY
>few|TRBV5-1
ASSDLQGVTPEAF
>.|TRBV5-4
ASIGGRWNNEQF
>.|TRBV12-3/TRBV12-4
ASSLRGLRIYDEQF
>few|TRBV3-1
ASSSGTPRETQY
>.|TRBV15
ATGGVVRGELF
>.|TRBV6-2/TRBV6-3
ASSFGPTGLGNQPQH
>.|TRBV5-1
ASSLSLAAGETQY
>.|TRBV18
ASSQHQEGTYEQY
>.|TRBV7-2
ASSRWTGISGNTIY